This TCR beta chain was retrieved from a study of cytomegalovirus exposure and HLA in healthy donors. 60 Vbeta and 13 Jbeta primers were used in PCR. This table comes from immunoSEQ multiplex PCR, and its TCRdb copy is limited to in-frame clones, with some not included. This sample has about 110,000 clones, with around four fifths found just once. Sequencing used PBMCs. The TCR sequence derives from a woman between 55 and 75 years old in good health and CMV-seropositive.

The CDR3 region is CASSPRSNTQYF. The DNA for the CDR3 is TGTGCCAGCAGCCCGCGTAGTAATACGCAGTATTTT. The chain uses TRBV6-5 and TRBJ2-3; D gene uncertain. Germline CDR1 reads MNHEY; CDR2 reads SVGAGI. V lost 6 bases to trimming and J lost 7 bases, with 11 bases between them. The CDR3 loop spans 12 amino acids.